Below are 21 T cell receptor beta chains sequenced from a single sample in a study of T cell responses to AZD1222 COVID-19 vaccine. Clones were read by immunoSEQ multiplex PCR, and TCRdb kept only the in-frame ones, dropping some. The table includes more than 85,000 clones, around 90% detected once. This specimen consisted of peripheral blood, obtained on day 0 of AZD1222 vaccination. These receptors all stem from an adult in good health.

The chain couples TRBV6-5 to TRBJ1-4; maybe TRBD1 (6 bases). V was cut by 6 bases and J by 6 bases, with 17 bases left in between. The CDR3 consists of 15 residues. CDR1 is MNHEY and CDR2 is SVGAGI in the germline V gene. The CDR3 DNA sequence: TGTGCCAGCAGACCATCCGGGGGCGCATATGAAAAACTGTTTTTT. Translation: CASRPSGGAYEKLFF.

This clone showed up just a few times. This sequence joins TRBV6-1 and TRBJ1-1, with D unclear. CDR1 and CDR2 (germline): MNHNS, SASEGT. There are 15 residues in the CDR3. V gave up 1 base and J gave up 3 bases, with 12 bases separating them. The CDR3, as DNA: TGTGCCAGCAGTGAAGAAAGGGCGCTGGACACTGAAGCTTTCTTT. Translation gives CASSEERALDTEAFF.

The chain combines TRBV28 with TRBJ1-1; D gene unclear. This CDR3 has 13 residues. Germline V gene sequence: CDR1 MDHEN, CDR2 SYDVKM. Trimming removed 4 bases from V and 1 base from J, with 7 bases in between. The DNA for the CDR3 is TGTGCCAGCAGTTCCCCAGGGAACACTGAAGCTTTCTTT. Its translation is CASSSPGNTEAFF.

This clone was seen just once. The V gene is TRBV3-1 (or the pseudogene TRBV3-2), the J gene TRBJ1-6; 8 nucleotides agree with TRBD1. In germline, CDR1 is LGHDT, CDR2 YNNKEL (reference sequence). The CDR3 runs 17 residues. The junction had 12 bases not matched to a gene; V was cut back by 4 bases and J by 7 bases. The CDR3 protein is CASSRDRIYPPNSPLHF. For the CDR3, the DNA is TGTGCCAGCAGCCGGGACAGGATTTATCCTCCCAATTCACCCCTCCACTTT.

J is TRBJ2-3 and V is TRBV6-2 or TRBV6-3, with D maybe TRBD2 (5 bases). This CDR3 is 12 amino acids long. The germline gives CDR1 MNHEY, CDR2 SVGEGT. V lost 5 bases to trimming and J lost 3 bases, with 6 bases between them. CDR3 sequence (DNA): TGTGCCAGCAGTCAGCGGACAGATACGCAGTATTTT. Translation: CASSQRTDTQYF.

The chain is built from TRBV7-8 and TRBJ2-1; 7 bases are a match to TRBD1. This CDR3 contains 17 residues. Trimming at V came to 5 bases and at J to 3 bases, leaving 13 bases not matched to a gene. Germline V gives CDR1 SGHVS, CDR2 FQNEAQ. CDR3 sequence (DNA): TGTGCCAGCAGCCCTAGGCCAGACAGGGCGTTCTACAATGAGCAGTTCTTC. Amino acid sequence: CASSPRPDRAFYNEQFF.

The chain is built from TRBV2 and TRBJ1-1; D is possibly TRBD1 (5 bases). The CDR3 is 16 amino acids. Trimming left V 2 bases short and J 0 bases short, with 13 bases between. CDR1 and CDR2 from the germline V gene are SNHLY and FYNNEI. Here the CDR3 reads CASSEQGPRMNTEAFF. The CDR3 nucleotides are TGTGCCAGCAGTGAACAGGGACCGCGGATGAACACTGAAGCTTTCTTT.

The J gene is TRBJ2-3, the V gene TRBV5-4; 7 bases line up with TRBD2. Germline assignment: CDR1 SGHNT and CDR2 YYREEE (reference sequence). The CDR3 has 15 amino acids. J lost 3 bases, V lost 4 bases, and 8 bases had no gene match. The CDR3 nucleotides read TGTGCCAGCAGCCCCCGCGGGGGAAGTACAGATACGCAGTATTTT. Translation: CASSPRGGSTDTQYF.

This rearrangement joins TRBV6-2 or TRBV6-3 to TRBJ1-2; D gene ambiguous. Trimming shortened V by 0 bases and J by 7 bases, and 9 bases separated the two germline ends. This CDR3 is 13 amino acids long. Germline CDR1 and CDR2: MNHEY and SVGEGT. Here the CDR3 reads CASSYSSGGGYTF. CDR3 nucleotides: TGTGCCAGCAGTTACTCTTCAGGTGGTGGCTACACCTTC.

This clone was detected once. This sequence joins TRBV5-1 and TRBJ1-4; D gene unclear. The CDR3 is made up of 17 amino acids. V was shortened by 3 bases and J by 2 bases, with 17 bases between the two germline ends. The germline V gene encodes CDR1 SGHRS and CDR2 YFSETQ. CDR3 protein: CASSSPPGETTNEKLFF. The CDR3 DNA follows: TGCGCCAGCAGCTCCCCTCCTGGGGAGACGACTAATGAAAAACTGTTTTTT.

This chain uses TRBV19 with TRBJ1-4; D is unresolved. The germline V and J ends were trimmed by 5 bases and 8 bases, with 18 bases remaining between them. This CDR3 is built from 15 residues. Germline V gene lookup returns CDR1 LNHDA and CDR2 SQIVND (reference sequence). The CDR3 region is CASSSLPEGLEKLFF. As DNA, the CDR3 is TGTGCCAGTAGTTCCCTCCCTGAGGGTCTGGAAAAACTGTTTTTT.

The CDR3 coding sequence is TGTGCCAGCGCAGGCCCGGGGGACGAGCAGTACTTC. Translating gives CASAGPGDEQYF. This rearrangement joins TRBV7-9 to TRBJ2-7; D is possibly TRBD2 (6 bases). CDR1 and CDR2 from the germline V gene are SEHNR and FQNEAQ (reference sequence). The length of the CDR3 is 12 residues. The germline V and J ends were trimmed by 8 bases and 5 bases, with 13 bases remaining between them.

This clone appeared once. This rearrangement joins TRBV11-2 to TRBJ1-4; D is undetermined. CDR3 length: 12 amino acids. Trimming shortened V by 3 bases and J by 7 bases, and 6 bases separated the two germline ends. CDR1 and CDR2 from the germline V gene are SGHAT and FQNNGV. DNA of the CDR3: TGTGCCAGCAGCTTGCAAACTGAAAAACTGTTTTTT. Translation gives CASSLQTEKLFF.

This clone appeared once. The rearrangement links TRBV5-1 to TRBJ2-2, with D hard to call. The ends were cut back, 4 bases at V and 0 bases at J, with 13 bases in the middle. Germline CDR1 and CDR2: SGHRS and YFSETQ. This CDR3 is 16 amino acids long. CDR3 sequence reads: CASSAAVSTNTGELFF. The CDR3 DNA sequence: TGCGCCAGCAGCGCTGCCGTAAGCACGAACACCGGGGAGCTGTTTTTT.

J is TRBJ1-6 and V is TRBV7-9, with D maybe TRBD1 (6 bases). Germline V CDR1 and CDR2: SEHNR, FQNEAQ (reference sequence). CDR3 length equals 17 residues. The germline V and J ends were trimmed by 1 base and 2 bases, with 12 bases remaining between them. The CDR3 is CASSLVQGGPYNSPLHF. The DNA of the CDR3 is TGTGCCAGCAGCTTAGTACAGGGAGGGCCCTATAATTCACCCCTCCACTTT.

The rearrangement uses TRBV27 and TRBJ2-2; D is uncertain. CDR1 and CDR2 (germline): MNHEY, SMNVEV (reference sequence). This CDR3 is 15 amino acids long. V shed 7 bases and J shed 5 bases, with 17 bases lying between them. The CDR3 DNA reads TGTGCCAGCAAGACAATCCGGAGTAATACCGGGGAGCTGTTTTTT. It encodes CASKTIRSNTGELFF.

CDR3 DNA sequence: TGTGCCAGCAGTGGTACTAGCGGCACCTACAATGAGCAGTTCTTC. The encoded protein is CASSGTSGTYNEQFF. The chain carries TRBV6-2 or TRBV6-3 and TRBJ2-1, with 8 nucleotides matching TRBD2. Germline V gives CDR1 MNHEY, CDR2 SVGEGT. V gave up 5 bases and J gave up 2 bases; unmatched junction bases: 5. This CDR3 is 15 amino acids long.

The V gene is TRBV19, the J gene TRBJ1-3, with TRBD1 identical over 7 bases. V was pared by 8 bases and J by 0 bases, with 7 bases of the junction left unmatched. The CDR3 totals 15 residues. Germline CDR1 is LNHDA and CDR2 is SQIVND (reference sequence). The CDR3 reads CASALGDSSGNTIYF. DNA for the CDR3: TGTGCCAGTGCTCTGGGGGACAGCTCTGGAAACACCATATATTTT. The complete variable domain, with remaining parts taken from reference TRBV19 and TRBJ1-3, reads DGGITQSPKYLFRKEGQNVTLSCEQNLNHDAMYWYRQDPGQGLRLIYYSQIVNDFQKGDIAEGYSVSREKKESFPLTVTSAQKNPTAFYLCASALGDSSGNTIYFGEGSWLTVV.

The chain uses TRBV7-2 and TRBJ1-4; TRBD1 agrees at 8 bases. The CDR3 runs to 14 residues. With V trimmed by 9 bases and J by 7 bases, 10 bases remained unmatched. Germline V gives CDR1 SGHTA, CDR2 FQGNSA. CDR3 in amino acids: CASKNPGTGEKLFF. The CDR3 coding sequence is TGTGCCAGTAAGAACCCCGGGACAGGTGAAAAACTGTTTTTT.

The V call is TRBV3-1 (or the pseudogene TRBV3-2), the J call TRBJ2-7, with TRBD1 matching over 10 bases. The CDR3 has 14 amino acids. J gave up 4 bases and V 5 bases, and 5 bases lay outside the gene matches. The V gene's germline CDR1 is LGHDT and CDR2 YNNKEL (reference sequence). In DNA form, the CDR3 reads TGTGCCAGCAGCGCCGGGACAGGGGAGTACGAGCAGTACTTC. Residues: CASSAGTGEYEQYF.

The gene calls are TRBV18 and TRBJ2-2, with D tentatively TRBD2 (6 bases). CDR3 size: 15 residues. The V and J ends lost 3 bases and 5 bases respectively, with 13 bases between them. Per the germline V gene, CDR1 is KGHSH and CDR2 is LQKENI. The CDR3 here is CASSPTARGTGELFF. In DNA, the CDR3 is TGTGCCAGCTCACCCACGGCGCGGGGAACCGGGGAGCTGTTTTTT.